This passage covers 11 T cell receptor beta chains from one sample sequenced in a study of blood T cell repertoires in COVID-19. Data came from immunoSEQ multiplex PCR; TCRdb stores just in-frame clones and leaves some out. The table lists tens of thousands of clones, approximately 90% of them singletons. Material: peripheral blood. The receptors shown here come from a human donor in a cohort sampled during active COVID-19.

This clone was found once. The chain joins TRBV15 to TRBJ2-3, with D perhaps matching TRBD2 (6 bases). Per the germline V gene, CDR1 is LNHNV and CDR2 is YYDKDF (reference sequence). This CDR3 is 18 amino acids long. The V end was cut by 0 bases, the J end by 6 bases, with 22 bases between. The CDR3 protein is CATSREKGAGTPLDTQYF. As DNA, the CDR3 is TGTGCCACCAGCAGAGAGAAAGGGGCGGGAACCCCGCTTGATACGCAGTATTTT.

CDR3 residues: CASSFAAGAIGYEQYF. CDR3 sequence (DNA): TGCGCCAGCAGCTTCGCCGCGGGGGCAATCGGTTACGAGCAGTACTTC. The genes are TRBV5-1 and TRBJ2-7; D might be TRBD2 (7 bases). The V and J ends lost 2 bases and 4 bases respectively, with 19 bases between them. CDR1 SGHRS and CDR2 YFSETQ come from the germline V gene. The CDR3 runs to 16 residues.

The chain has TRBV18 and TRBJ2-3; TRBD2 aligns across 8 bases. CDR1 and CDR2 from the germline V gene are KGHSH and LQKENI. This CDR3 has 15 amino acids. V gave up 5 bases and J gave up 0 bases; unmatched junction bases: 4. The CDR3 DNA follows: TGTGCCAGCTCAGAAGCGGGGGCGAGCACAGATACGCAGTATTTT. Amino acids: CASSEAGASTDTQYF.

The rearrangement uses TRBV6-5 and TRBJ2-1; D is ambiguous. There are 14 residues in the CDR3. V dropped 2 bases and J dropped 3 bases, with 8 bases sitting between them. Germline V lookup: CDR1 MNHEY, CDR2 SVGAGI. CDR3 protein: CASSYEDNYNEQFF. CDR3 in DNA: TGTGCCAGCAGTTACGAAGACAACTACAATGAGCAGTTCTTC.

The chain joins TRBV28 to TRBJ2-5; D remains unclear. The V and J ends lost 5 bases and 5 bases respectively, with 6 bases between them. CDR3 length equals 11 residues. CDR1 and CDR2 (germline): MDHEN, SYDVKM. CDR3 sequence reads: CASSLTETQYF. The DNA of the CDR3 is TGTGCCAGCAGTCTAACGGAGACCCAGTACTTC.

V gene TRBV2 combines with J gene TRBJ2-7; D might be TRBD1 (6 bases). Trimming removed 8 bases from V and 4 bases from J, with 12 bases in between. This CDR3 region has 12 residues. Germline CDR1 SNHLY, CDR2 FYNNEI. CDR3 amino acids: CASLDRFYEQYF. CDR3 nucleotide sequence: TGTGCCAGCCTCGACAGGTTTTACGAGCAGTACTTC.

The rearrangement links TRBV6-2 or TRBV6-3 to TRBJ2-1; no definite D call. The germline V and J ends were trimmed by 5 bases and 2 bases, with 7 bases remaining between them. The CDR3 is 13 residues long. Germline assignment: CDR1 MNHEY and CDR2 SVGEGT. The DNA of the CDR3 is TGTGCCAGCAGTGTCACGGCCTACAATGAGCAGTTCTTC. Its protein product is CASSVTAYNEQFF.

This clone was detected once. The chain carries TRBV3-1 (or the pseudogene TRBV3-2) and TRBJ2-3; the D is unclear. The length of the CDR3 is 13 residues. V lost 4 bases and J lost 7, with 12 bases in between. Germline V gives CDR1 LGHDT, CDR2 YNNKEL (reference sequence). This chain's CDR3 is CASSLSRGNTQYF. The CDR3 DNA reads as TGTGCCAGCAGCCTTTCACGAGGCAATACGCAGTATTTT.

V is TRBV7-8 and J is TRBJ1-4; a weak D match, TRBD1 (5 bases). The CDR3 is 15 amino acids. Trimming shortened V by 5 bases and J by 0 bases, and 10 bases separated the two germline ends. CDR1 is SGHVS, CDR2 FQNEAQ, per germline. The CDR3 region has the DNA TGTGCCAGCAGCGTGACAGACGCAACTAATGAAAAACTGTTTTTT. Amino acids: CASSVTDATNEKLFF.

The chain couples TRBV2 to TRBJ2-7; TRBD1 matches 9 bases. Germline V gene lookup returns CDR1 SNHLY and CDR2 FYNNEI. The junction had 8 bases not matched to a gene; V was cut back by 6 bases and J by 5 bases. The CDR3 extends over 14 amino acids. This CDR3 reads CASSSTGQGDEQYF. DNA for the CDR3: TGTGCCAGCAGCTCGACGGGACAGGGCGACGAGCAGTACTTC.

In its sample, this clone was seen once. This chain joins TRBV28 and TRBJ1-4, with a possible D match to TRBD1 (5 bases). The CDR3 covers 12 residues. Germline loops: CDR1 MDHEN, CDR2 SYDVKM. V was shortened by 7 bases and J by 8 bases, with 11 bases between the two germline ends. CDR3 sequence (DNA): TGTGCCAGCACGAACAAGGGGGAAAAACTGTTTTTT. Encoded protein: CASTNKGEKLFF.